This T cell receptor beta chain appears in the sequencing data of a study of response to subunit inactivated influenza vaccine. Study-level findings and limits: It was the authors' suggestion that each seasonal influenza vaccination recruits few new T cells.

V was cut by 0 bases and J by 7 bases, with 13 bases left in between. Germline CDR1 KGHSH, CDR2 LQKENI. CDR3 length: 15 residues. TCRdb redid the calling of the RT-PCR reads with MiXCR, one entry per CDR3 protein. The sample carries over 650,000 distinct CDR3 sequences, around 18% recorded once. This clonotype was detected a few times. Antigen unknown. The chain couples TRBV18 to TRBJ2-1; D may be TRBD2 (5 bases). The specimen was PBMCs from blood, collected 4 to 6 days after vaccination. This receptor was identified in a man aged 45-65 years who received an inactivated influenza vaccine. The CDR3 DNA reads TGTGCCAGCTCACCACCGGCCTGGCCGGGGAATGAGCAGTTCTTC. It codes for CASSPPAWPGNEQFF.